This T cell receptor (beta chain) originates from a study of T cells after yellow fever vaccination. Study-wide background: When fractions had low cell numbers, they were prepared with SMART-Seq v4 Ultra Low Input.

Template switching by 5'RACE produced TCR cDNA, adding a universal primer site and UMIs. TCRdb re-analysed the 5' RACE reads in MiXCR, keeping a single row per CDR3 protein. Of a few hundred thousand distinct CDR3 sequences in the sample, approximately 3.8% were seen once. This clonotype occurred many times. Its antigen is currently unknown. Findings and limits, study-wide: Abundant clonotypes from the bulk population could get into FACS-sorted repertoires as contaminants. Booster sampling recovered most clones from primary vaccination (96% CD4, over 75% CD8).

The junction had 9 bases not matched to a gene; V was cut back by 4 bases and J by 5 bases. This CDR3 contains 16 residues. Germline CDR1 reads SGHVS; CDR2 reads FNYEAQ. This clonotype was obtained from a man aged 18 to 29 who received the YFV17D yellow fever vaccine. Sequencing used PBMCs, obtained 15 days after the yellow fever booster vaccination. V and J are TRBV7-6 and TRBJ2-3; 10 bases match TRBD1. CDR3 residues: CASSSRQGAGGDTQYF. DNA for the CDR3: TGTGCCAGCAGCTCAAGACAGGGGGCGGGCGGAGATACGCAGTATTTT.